Following are 12 T cell receptor beta chains from one sample sequenced in a study of blood T cells in healthy people across ages. It was with a sample-barcoded 5' primer and a J-beta primer mix that a second PCR of roughly 7 to 12 cycles was run. TCRdb ran MiXCR on the 5' RACE reads and lists one entry per CDR3 protein. The sample has about 800,000 distinct CDR3 sequences; over 45% are singletons. The sequenced material came from blood. These TCRs come from a man in his thirties or forties in good health.

V and J are TRBV20-1 and TRBJ2-5; D is tentatively TRBD1 or TRBD2 (5 bases each). The CDR3 totals 14 residues. V lost 4 bases to trimming and J lost 4 bases, with 16 bases between them. Germline loops: CDR1 DFQATT, CDR2 SNEGSKA (reference sequence). This CDR3 reads CSAIPGSGVETQYF. CDR3 coding DNA: TGCAGTGCTATTCCAGGGAGTGGGGTAGAGACCCAGTACTTC.

This clonotype appeared a few times. The V gene is TRBV7-2, the J gene TRBJ2-7; 12 bases agree with TRBD1. The CDR3 is made up of 19 amino acids. CDR1 is SGHTA and CDR2 is FQGNSA in the germline V gene. V shed 3 bases, J shed 3 bases, and the junction held 15 bases outside the gene matches. CDR3 region: CASSLRDRGRSQYHYEQYF. DNA for the CDR3: TGTGCCAGCAGCTTGCGGGACAGGGGGCGATCCCAATACCACTACGAGCAGTACTTC.

The genes are TRBV3-1 and TRBJ1-2, with 12 positions matching TRBD1. Germline CDR1 and CDR2: LGHDT and YNNKEL (reference sequence). Germline trimming cut 5 bases from V and 13 bases from J; bases unmatched to any gene: 11. The CDR3 extends over 14 amino acids. The CDR3, as DNA: TGTGCCAGCAGCAACCGGGACAGGGGGCTGTCGGGCACCTTC. Translation: CASSNRDRGLSGTF.

As regards this clonotype: A junction boundary mismatches the germline segment, possibly from a read error. The chain recombines TRBV12-3 or TRBV12-4 with TRBJ2-1; D not resolved. This CDR3 is 15 amino acids long. The CDR3 spells CVSSLLRSSYNEQFF. CDR3 nucleotides: TGTGTCAGCAGTTTATTACGGAGCTCCTACAATGAGCAGTTCTTC.

V is TRBV12-3 or TRBV12-4 and J is TRBJ2-7; maybe TRBD2 (6 bases). This CDR3 spans 13 amino acids. Trimming removed 6 bases from V and 3 bases from J, with 12 bases in between. CDR3 DNA sequence: TGTGCCAGCAGCTCGGACGGGGGCTACGAGCAGTACTTC. Encoded protein: CASSSDGGYEQYF.

The rearrangement uses TRBV6-2 or TRBV6-3 and TRBJ2-5; 7 bases line up with TRBD1. The germline CDR1 and CDR2 sequences are MNHEY and SVGEGT. This CDR3 spans 15 amino acids. Trimming took 8 bases from V and 4 from J; bases not matched to a gene: 13. CDR3 amino acids: CASAPDPRGLETQYF. The CDR3 DNA reads as TGTGCCAGCGCCCCCGACCCCAGGGGGTTAGAGACCCAGTACTTC.

The chain couples TRBV9 to TRBJ1-1, with D uncertain. Germline-derived CDR1 and CDR2 are SGDLS and YYNGEE. The CDR3 length is 13 residues. V lost 3 bases to trimming and J lost 6 bases, with 12 bases between them. CDR3 region: CASSGPLFPEAFF. CDR3 coding DNA: TGTGCCAGCAGCGGCCCACTATTTCCTGAAGCTTTCTTT.

This clonotype came up many times. V and J are TRBV25-1 and TRBJ2-7, with D tentatively TRBD1 or TRBD2 (5 bases each). Per the germline V gene, CDR1 is MGHDK and CDR2 is SYGVNS. V gave up 3 bases and J gave up 2 bases, with 17 bases separating them. This CDR3 contains 16 residues. DNA for the CDR3: TGTGCCAGCAGTGACCCCCGTGGGACCGCGCCCTACGAGCAGTACTTC. Protein: CASSDPRGTAPYEQYF.

The chain employs TRBV6-2 or TRBV6-3 and TRBJ2-2; D gene uncertain. The CDR3 spans 13 residues. CDR1 and CDR2 (germline): MNHEY, SVGEGT. Trimming took 4 bases from V and 7 from J, leaving 10 bases between them. The DNA for the CDR3 is TGTGCCAGCAGTTCCCTTGTTGGCGGGGAGCTGTTTTTT. It translates to CASSSLVGGELFF.

This clonotype was detected ten times or more. The chain links TRBV11-3 to TRBJ2-1; TRBD1 aligns across 7 bases. The CDR3 has 12 residues. CDR1 is SGHNT, CDR2 YENEEA, per germline. The V and J ends lost 7 bases and 9 bases, in that order; junction bases with no gene match: 6. CDR3 sequence reads: CASNEGAGEQFF. The DNA of the CDR3 is TGTGCCAGCAACGAGGGGGCTGGTGAGCAGTTCTTC.

J is TRBJ2-1 and V is TRBV5-6; 7 bases line up with TRBD2. With V trimmed by 0 bases and J by 4 bases, 1 base remained unmatched. The CDR3 loop spans 14 amino acids. Per the germline V gene, CDR1 is SGHDT and CDR2 is YYEEEE. The CDR3 loop is CASSLGGRYNEQFF. For the CDR3, the DNA is TGTGCCAGCAGCTTGGGCGGGAGATACAATGAGCAGTTCTTC.

V gene TRBV4-1 combines with J gene TRBJ2-3, with a possible D match to TRBD2 (6 bases). Trimming left V 3 bases short and J 4 bases short, with 17 bases between. Germline CDR1 is MGHRA and CDR2 is YSYEKL. The CDR3 is 16 residues long. The CDR3 sequence is CASSHVGREVPDTQYF. CDR3 sequence (DNA): TGCGCCAGCAGCCATGTGGGCAGGGAGGTTCCAGATACGCAGTATTTT.